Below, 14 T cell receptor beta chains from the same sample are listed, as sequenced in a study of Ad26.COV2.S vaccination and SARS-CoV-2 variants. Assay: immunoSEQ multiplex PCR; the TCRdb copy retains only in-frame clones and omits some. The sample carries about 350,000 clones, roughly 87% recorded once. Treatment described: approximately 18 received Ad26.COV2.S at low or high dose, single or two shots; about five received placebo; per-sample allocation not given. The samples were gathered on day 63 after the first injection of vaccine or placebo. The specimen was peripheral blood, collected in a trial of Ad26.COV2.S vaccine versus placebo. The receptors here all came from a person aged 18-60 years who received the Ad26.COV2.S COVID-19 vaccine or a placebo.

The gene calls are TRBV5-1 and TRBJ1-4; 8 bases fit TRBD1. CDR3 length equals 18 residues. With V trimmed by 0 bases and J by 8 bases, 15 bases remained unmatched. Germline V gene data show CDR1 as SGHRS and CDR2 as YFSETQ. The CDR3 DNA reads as TGCGCCAGCAGCTTGGCTGAGGCAGGGGGCGTCGGTAAGGAAAAACTGTTTTTT. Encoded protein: CASSLAEAGGVGKEKLFF.

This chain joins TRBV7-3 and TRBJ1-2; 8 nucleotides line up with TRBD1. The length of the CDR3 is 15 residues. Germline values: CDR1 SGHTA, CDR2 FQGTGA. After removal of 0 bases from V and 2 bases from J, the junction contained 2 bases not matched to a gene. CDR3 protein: CASSLTAGGNYGYTF. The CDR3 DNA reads TGTGCCAGCAGCTTAACGGCAGGGGGCAACTATGGCTACACCTTC.

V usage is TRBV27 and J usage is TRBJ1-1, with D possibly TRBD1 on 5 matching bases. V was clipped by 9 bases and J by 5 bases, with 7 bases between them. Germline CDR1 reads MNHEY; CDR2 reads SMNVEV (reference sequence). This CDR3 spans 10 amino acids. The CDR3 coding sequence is TGTGCCAGTGGGGGTACTGAAGCTTTCTTT. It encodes CASGGTEAFF.

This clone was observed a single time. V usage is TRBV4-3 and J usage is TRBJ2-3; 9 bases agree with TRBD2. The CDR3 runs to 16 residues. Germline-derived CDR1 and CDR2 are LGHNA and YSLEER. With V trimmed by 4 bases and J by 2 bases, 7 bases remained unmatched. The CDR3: CASSLLERGDTDTQYF. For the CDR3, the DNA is TGCGCCAGCAGCCTTTTAGAGCGGGGGGACACAGATACGCAGTATTTT.

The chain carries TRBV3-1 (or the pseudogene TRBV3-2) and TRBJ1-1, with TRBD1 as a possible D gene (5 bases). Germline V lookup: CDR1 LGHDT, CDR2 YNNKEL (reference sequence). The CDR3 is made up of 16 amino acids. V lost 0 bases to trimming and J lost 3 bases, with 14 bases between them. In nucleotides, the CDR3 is TGTGCCAGCAGCCAAGAGGGGCAGGCAAGGGACACTGAAGCTTTCTTT. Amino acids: CASSQEGQARDTEAFF.

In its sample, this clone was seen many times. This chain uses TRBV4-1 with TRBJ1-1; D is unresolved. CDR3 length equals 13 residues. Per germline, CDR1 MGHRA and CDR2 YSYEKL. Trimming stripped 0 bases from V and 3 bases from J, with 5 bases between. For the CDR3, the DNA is TGCGCCAGCAGCCAAGAGGGTTACACTGAAGCTTTCTTT. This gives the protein CASSQEGYTEAFF.

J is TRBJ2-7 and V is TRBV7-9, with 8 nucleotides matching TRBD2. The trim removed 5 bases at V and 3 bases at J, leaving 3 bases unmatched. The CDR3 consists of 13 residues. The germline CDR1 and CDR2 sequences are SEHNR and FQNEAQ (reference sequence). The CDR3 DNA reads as TGTGCCAGCAGCCATCGGGGGGGCTACGAGCAGTACTTC. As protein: CASSHRGGYEQYF.

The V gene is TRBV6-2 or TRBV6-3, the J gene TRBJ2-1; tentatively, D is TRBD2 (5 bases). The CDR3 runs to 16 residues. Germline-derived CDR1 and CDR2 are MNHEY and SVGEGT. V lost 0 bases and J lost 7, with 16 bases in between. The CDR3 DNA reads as TGTGCCAGCAGTTACTCGAGTTCTAGCCCGGATAATGAGCAGTTCTTC. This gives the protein CASSYSSSSPDNEQFF.

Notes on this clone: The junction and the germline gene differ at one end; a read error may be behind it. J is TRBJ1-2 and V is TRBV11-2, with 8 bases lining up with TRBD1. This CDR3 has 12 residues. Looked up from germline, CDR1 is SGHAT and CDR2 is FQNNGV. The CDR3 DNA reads TGTGCCAGCAGCTTAGCTGGACAGGGAGCCAACTTC. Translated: CASSLAGQGANF.

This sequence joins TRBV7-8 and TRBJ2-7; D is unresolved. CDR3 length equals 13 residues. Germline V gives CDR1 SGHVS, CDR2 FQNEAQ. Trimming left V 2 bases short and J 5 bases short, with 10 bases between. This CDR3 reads CASSLRSGHEQYF. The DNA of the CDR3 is TGTGCCAGCAGCTTACGGTCCGGACACGAGCAGTACTTC.

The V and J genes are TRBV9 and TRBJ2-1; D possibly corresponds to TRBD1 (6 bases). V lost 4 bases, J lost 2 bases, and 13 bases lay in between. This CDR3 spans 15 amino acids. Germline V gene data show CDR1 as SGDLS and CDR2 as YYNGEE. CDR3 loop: CASSREEGAYNEQFF. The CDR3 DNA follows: TGTGCCAGCAGCAGAGAAGAGGGGGCCTACAATGAGCAGTTCTTC.

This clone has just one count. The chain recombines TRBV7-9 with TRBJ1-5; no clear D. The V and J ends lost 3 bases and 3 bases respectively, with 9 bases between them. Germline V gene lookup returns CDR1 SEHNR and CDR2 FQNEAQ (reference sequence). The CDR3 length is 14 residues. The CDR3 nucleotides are TGTGCCAGCAGCTTTTCGGTTGACAATCAGCCCCAGCATTTT. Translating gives CASSFSVDNQPQHF.

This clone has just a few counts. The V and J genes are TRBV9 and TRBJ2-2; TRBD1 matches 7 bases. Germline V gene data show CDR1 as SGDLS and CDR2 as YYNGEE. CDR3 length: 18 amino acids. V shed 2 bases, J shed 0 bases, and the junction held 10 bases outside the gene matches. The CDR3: CASSVGTVHLPNTGELFF. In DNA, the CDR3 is TGTGCCAGCAGCGTTGGGACAGTCCACCTTCCGAACACCGGGGAGCTGTTTTTT.

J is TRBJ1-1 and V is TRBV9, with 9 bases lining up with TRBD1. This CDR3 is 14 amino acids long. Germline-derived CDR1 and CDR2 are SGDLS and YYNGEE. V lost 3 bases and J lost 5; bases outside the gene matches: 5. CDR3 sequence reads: CASSGTGGVTEAFF. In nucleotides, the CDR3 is TGTGCCAGCAGCGGAACAGGGGGCGTGACTGAAGCTTTCTTT.